This T cell receptor beta chain was obtained from a study of glioma-infiltrating T cells. TCR alpha and beta CDR3 regions were amplified from RNA using iRepertoire nested multiplex PCR. One-step reverse transcription and amplification started from around 100-400 ng of tissue mRNA or PBMC total RNA. TCRdb reprocessed the multiplex PCR reads with MiXCR, giving one entry per CDR3 protein. Here the sample spans about 140,000 distinct CDR3 sequences, 35% to 50% being singletons. This clonotype appeared many times. Germline CDR1 reads DFQATT; CDR2 reads SNEGSKA (reference sequence). The CDR3 consists of 14 residues. Trimming removed 2 bases from V and 3 bases from J; junction bases left unmatched: 5.

The chain uses TRBV20-1 and TRBJ2-3; 7 nucleotides agree with TRBD2. The TCR sequence derives from a human donor with low-grade glioma or glioblastoma, undergoing nonglioma brain surgery, or in good health (not recorded which). Sequenced material: glioma tissue, nonneoplastic brain tissue, or PBMCs (not recorded which). The CDR3: CSARKPGGTDTQYF. In nucleotides, the CDR3 is TGCAGTGCTAGAAAACCGGGGGGTACAGATACGCAGTATTTT.